Below are 30 T cell receptor beta chains sequenced from a single sample in a study of multiple sclerosis patients with progressive multifocal leukoencephalopathy. Method: immunoSEQ multiplex PCR; TCRdb's copy keeps in-frame clones and lacks some. The table lists about 30,000 clones, 87% of them singletons, with under 4% in the top ten. Time point here: time of PML onset. Sample: PBMCs, taken from a patient treated with natalizumab. Source of these receptors: a human donor with progressive multifocal leukoencephalopathy.

The chain carries TRBV19 and TRBJ1-1; weak D call: TRBD1 (5 bases). The CDR3 extends over 15 amino acids. V was clipped by 3 bases and J by 4 bases, with 15 bases between them. Germline loops: CDR1 LNHDA, CDR2 SQIVND (reference sequence). The CDR3 spells CASSMEGQRGTEAFF. The CDR3 bases are TGTGCCAGTAGTATGGAAGGCCAAAGGGGCACTGAAGCTTTCTTT.

V and J are TRBV27 and TRBJ2-6; D tentatively fits TRBD1 or TRBD2 (5 bases each). From germline, CDR1 is MNHEY and CDR2 SMNVEV (reference sequence). Trimming shortened V by 3 bases and J by 0 bases, and 15 bases separated the two germline ends. This CDR3 has 18 residues. The CDR3 sequence: CASSFGTRTSSGANVLTF. Here the CDR3 DNA reads TGTGCCAGCAGTTTCGGGACCCGGACGAGCTCTGGGGCCAACGTCCTGACTTTC.

The genes are TRBV5-1 and TRBJ2-1; no reliable D call. V was shortened by 5 bases and J by 5 bases, with 11 bases between the two germline ends. The germline CDR1 and CDR2 sequences are SGHRS and YFSETQ. This CDR3 has 13 residues. The CDR3 spells CASSLSTNNEQFF. The CDR3 bases are TGCGCCAGCAGTCTATCAACCAACAATGAGCAGTTCTTC.

This clone was counted between two and nine times. The rearrangement uses TRBV30 and TRBJ1-1; weak D call: TRBD1 (5 bases). CDR1 GTSNPN and CDR2 SVGIG come from the germline V gene (reference sequence). V lost 2 bases and J lost 8, with 9 bases in between. CDR3 length: 11 residues. The CDR3 is CAWSLDMEAFF. The CDR3 nucleotides read TGTGCCTGGAGTTTGGACATGGAAGCTTTCTTT.

This clone was seen only once. The genes are TRBV2 and TRBJ2-7, with 9 bases lining up with TRBD1. The CDR3 length is 14 residues. Per germline, CDR1 SNHLY and CDR2 FYNNEI. The V segment lost 6 bases and the J segment 3 bases; nucleotides outside the gene matches: 6. The DNA of the CDR3 is TGTGCCAGCAGCCGGACAGGGGCTGGCTACGAGCAGTACTTC. It encodes CASSRTGAGYEQYF. Based on the CDR3 plus reference TRBV2 and TRBJ2-7, the full variable domain is EPEVTQTPSHQVTQMGQEVILRCVPISNHLYFYWYRQILGQKVEFLVSFYNNEISEKSEIFDDQFSVERPDGSNFTLKIRSTKLEDSAMYFCASSRTGAGYEQYFGPGTRLTVT.

This clone was recorded only once. The chain employs TRBV9 and TRBJ1-3, with D tentatively TRBD1 (5 bases). Germline lookup yields CDR1 SGDLS and CDR2 YYNGEE. V shed 0 bases and J shed 3 bases, with 7 bases lying between them. This CDR3 is built from 14 residues. Written as DNA, the CDR3 is TGTGCCAGCAGCGTAGGGACATTTGGAAACACCATATATTTT. Translated: CASSVGTFGNTIYF. Full variable domain (missing parts from reference TRBV9 and TRBJ1-3): DSGVTQTPKHLITATGQRVTLRCSPRSGDLSVYWYQQSLDQGLQFLIQYYNGEERAKGNILERFSAQQFPDLHSELNLSSLELGDSALYFCASSVGTFGNTIYFGEGSWLTVV.

This chain uses TRBV19 with TRBJ1-1, with no clear D. The CDR3 is 13 residues long. V lost 3 bases and J lost 7, with 12 bases in between. Germline assignment: CDR1 LNHDA and CDR2 SQIVND (reference sequence). As DNA, the CDR3 is TGTGCCAGTAGTATCTGGGGAGACAATGAAGCTTTCTTT. It specifies CASSIWGDNEAFF. Together with reference TRBV19 and TRBJ1-1, the CDR3 gives the full variable domain: DGGITQSPKYLFRKEGQNVTLSCEQNLNHDAMYWYRQDPGQGLRLIYYSQIVNDFQKGDIAEGYSVSREKKESFPLTVTSAQKNPTAFYLCASSIWGDNEAFFGQGTRLTVV.

J is TRBJ1-4 and V is TRBV5-1; 7 nucleotides agree with TRBD1. Unmatched junction bases numbered 2, after V lost 2 bases and J lost 1 base. The CDR3 runs to 15 residues. Germline CDR1 reads SGHRS; CDR2 reads YFSETQ. The CDR3 DNA sequence: TGCGCCAGCAGCTTTACAGGGGTAACTAATGAAAAACTGTTTTTT. Translated: CASSFTGVTNEKLFF.

This chain links TRBV5-1 with TRBJ2-1; 11 bases match TRBD2. After removal of 4 bases from V and 4 bases from J, the junction contained 7 bases not matched to a gene. The CDR3 consists of 16 residues. Germline CDR1 SGHRS, CDR2 YFSETQ. This CDR3 is CASSIQLAGEYNEQFF. Written as DNA, the CDR3 is TGCGCCAGCAGCATCCAACTAGCGGGAGAGTACAATGAGCAGTTCTTC.

V is TRBV25-1 and J is TRBJ1-2, with D unresolved. Germline V lookup: CDR1 MGHDK, CDR2 SYGVNS. V was shortened by 7 bases and J by 6 bases, with 3 bases between the two germline ends. CDR3 length: 9 residues. CDR3 nucleotides: TGTGCCAGCATCCATGGCTACACCTTC. Translating it yields CASIHGYTF.

The genes are TRBV29-1 and TRBJ2-1, with D tentatively TRBD2 (5 bases). Trimming took off 7 bases at V and 0 bases at J, with 19 bases between the two ends. The CDR3 covers 16 residues. Per germline, CDR1 SQVTM and CDR2 ANQGSEA. Written as DNA, the CDR3 is TGCAGCGCTGAGCCTCGAGGGCGAATCTCCTACAATGAGCAGTTCTTC. It encodes CSAEPRGRISYNEQFF.

The chain links TRBV27 to TRBJ2-3, with 8 positions matching TRBD2. The V segment lost 4 bases and the J segment 11 bases; nucleotides outside the gene matches: 5. The CDR3 is 12 residues long. CDR1 MNHEY and CDR2 SMNVEV come from the germline V gene (reference sequence). CDR3 residues: CASSSAGGQQYF. Here the CDR3 DNA reads TGTGCCAGCAGTTCTGCGGGGGGTCAGCAGTATTTT.

V is TRBV19 and J is TRBJ2-3; D is undetermined. Between the trimmed V and J ends, which lost 3 bases and 6 bases, there was a span of 13 bases. In germline, CDR1 is LNHDA, CDR2 SQIVND (reference sequence). This CDR3 has 14 residues. This chain's CDR3 is CASSIGQPGDTQYF. The CDR3 DNA reads as TGTGCCAGTAGTATTGGCCAACCTGGGGATACGCAGTATTTT.

The chain employs TRBV7-3 and TRBJ2-3; D may be TRBD2 (5 bases). Trimming removed 5 bases from V and 2 bases from J, with 17 bases in between. Germline V gene lookup returns CDR1 SGHTA and CDR2 FQGTGA. This CDR3 region has 16 residues. The CDR3 is CASSVKGSGTTDTQYF. The DNA for the CDR3 is TGTGCCAGCAGCGTGAAGGGCAGCGGAACCACAGATACGCAGTATTTT.

The V call is TRBV6-5, the J call TRBJ2-5; TRBD2 matches 8 bases. The DNA end is more similar to TRBJ2-7, so the J call may be wrong. The CDR3 totals 13 residues. CDR1 and CDR2 from the germline V gene are MNHEY and SVGAGI. CDR3 in amino acids: CASRPGGVNEQYF. CDR3 bases: TGTGCCAGCCGGCCGGGAGGGGTAAACGAGCAGTACTTC.

The gene calls are TRBV7-2 and TRBJ2-1, with D possibly called TRBD1 or TRBD2 (6 bases each). Trimming removed 10 bases from V and 0 bases from J, with 16 bases in between. The CDR3 is made up of 15 amino acids. The germline CDR1 and CDR2 sequences are SGHTA and FQGNSA. The CDR3 DNA follows: TGTGCCACCAAAGGGGGGACAAGCTCCTACAATGAGCAGTTCTTC. Residues: CATKGGTSSYNEQFF. Full variable domain (rest looked up from reference TRBV7-2 and TRBJ2-1): GAGVSQSPSNKVTEKGKDVELRCDPISGHTALYWYRQSLGQGLEFLIYFQGNSAPDKSGLPSDRFSAERTGGSVSTLTIQRTQQEDSAVYLCATKGGTSSYNEQFFGPGTRLTVL.

This clone was seen a few times. J is TRBJ1-5 and V is TRBV19, with D unresolved. V was shortened by 4 bases and J by 2 bases, with 12 bases between the two germline ends. The germline gives CDR1 LNHDA, CDR2 SQIVND (reference sequence). CDR3 length equals 15 residues. CDR3 nucleotide sequence: TGTGCCAGTAGTAAGTCTGCAGACGGCAATCAGCCCCAGCATTTT. Translation: CASSKSADGNQPQHF.

The V call is TRBV5-1, the J call TRBJ2-7, with D possibly TRBD2 on 5 matching bases. The CDR3 sequence is 14 residues long. The germline CDR1 and CDR2 sequences are SGHRS and YFSETQ. Deletions cut 8 bases from V and 2 bases from J, with 17 bases between. CDR3 DNA sequence: TGCGCCAGGGAGAAGTTGAGCGGTACCTACGAGCAGTACTTC. Protein sequence: CAREKLSGTYEQYF.

The chain employs TRBV6-1 and TRBJ2-1; TRBD2 agrees at 8 bases. Trimming cost V 7 bases and J 0 bases; bases outside gene matches: 2. Germline V gene lookup returns CDR1 MNHNS and CDR2 SASEGT. The CDR3 length is 14 residues. CDR3 coding DNA: TGTGCCAGCACTCGGGGGGGCTCCTACAATGAGCAGTTCTTC. Translation gives CASTRGGSYNEQFF.

The chain recombines TRBV27 with TRBJ1-3; TRBD1 aligns across 7 bases. The germline V gene has CDR1 MNHEY and CDR2 SMNVEV (reference sequence). The length of the CDR3 is 15 residues. V lost 5 bases and J lost 4; bases outside the gene matches: 8. CDR3 nucleotides: TGTGCCAGCAGTCCCTTGACAGGGTCCGGAAACACCATATATTTT. It codes for CASSPLTGSGNTIYF.

The chain joins TRBV7-3 to TRBJ2-1; TRBD2 agrees at 11 bases. Germline-derived CDR1 and CDR2 are SGHTA and FQGTGA. The CDR3 covers 16 residues. V gave up 5 bases and J gave up 0 bases; unmatched junction bases: 3. The chain's CDR3 is CASSPTSGSSYNEQFF. The CDR3 nucleotides are TGTGCCAGCAGCCCTACTAGCGGGAGCTCCTACAATGAGCAGTTCTTC.

The rearrangement links TRBV18 to TRBJ2-2; D perhaps matches TRBD2 (5 bases). The CDR3 is 15 residues long. Germline lookup yields CDR1 KGHSH and CDR2 LQKENI. The V gene lost 2 bases and the J gene lost 6 bases, with 13 bases spanning the gap. Written as DNA, the CDR3 is TGTGCCAGCTCACCAAGTCAGAAGGGAGCCGGGGAGCTGTTTTTT. Protein sequence: CASSPSQKGAGELFF.

V gene TRBV6-1 combines with J gene TRBJ2-7; D is uncertain. The CDR3 spans 14 residues. Germline CDR1 is MNHNS and CDR2 is SASEGT. The V end was cut by 5 bases, the J end by 6 bases, with 17 bases between. CDR3 protein: CASSSDLVAGEQYF. CDR3 in DNA: TGTGCCAGCAGTTCCGATTTGGTCGCCGGCGAGCAGTACTTC.

This chain uses TRBV6-7 with TRBJ1-3; D ambiguous. TRBV6-7 is an ORF, with its function uncertain. CDR3 length equals 15 residues. V shed 8 bases and J shed 8 bases, with 22 bases lying between them. The CDR3 region is CASETMAPVGHTIYF. Here the CDR3 DNA reads TGTGCCAGCGAAACGATGGCCCCAGTAGGACACACCATATATTTT.

The chain employs TRBV28 and TRBJ1-3; TRBD1 might be the D (6 bases). CDR1 and CDR2 from the germline V gene are MDHEN and SYDVKM. This CDR3 is 14 amino acids long. V lost 3 bases to trimming and J lost 4 bases, with 10 bases between them. The CDR3 protein is CASSFSGAGNTIYF. CDR3 coding DNA: TGTGCCAGCAGTTTCTCAGGGGCCGGAAACACCATATATTTT.

A note on this clone: Other nucleotide sequences in the sample specify the same CDR3. This sequence joins TRBV2 and TRBJ2-1, with a weak D call TRBD2 (6 bases). The CDR3 extends over 12 amino acids. V was clipped by 10 bases and J by 7 bases, with 14 bases between them. CDR1 SNHLY and CDR2 FYNNEI come from the germline V gene. CDR3 sequence: CATRLVRNEQFF. For the CDR3, the DNA is TGTGCCACCCGACTAGTCAGGAATGAGCAGTTCTTC.

The chain uses TRBV19 and TRBJ1-5; D may be TRBD1 (6 bases). Germline V gene data show CDR1 as LNHDA and CDR2 as SQIVND (reference sequence). Trimming stripped 3 bases from V and 4 bases from J, with 13 bases between. CDR3 size: 15 residues. For the CDR3, the DNA is TGTGCCAGTAGTATTGGAGGGGGAAAGAATCAGCCCCAGCATTTT. Protein: CASSIGGGKNQPQHF.

The chain combines TRBV11-1 with TRBJ2-7; D might be TRBD1 or TRBD2, each matching 5 bases. This CDR3 contains 14 residues. V was pared by 6 bases and J by 4 bases, with 16 bases between. Germline CDR1 and CDR2: SGHAT and FQDESV (reference sequence). CDR3 in amino acids: CASRSARGGYEQYF. The CDR3 coding sequence is TGTGCCAGCAGATCCGCGAGGGGCGGTTACGAGCAGTACTTC.

The chain uses TRBV10-3 and TRBJ2-7; D is possibly TRBD2 (5 bases). V was shortened by 0 bases and J by 2 bases, with 11 bases between the two germline ends. The CDR3 length is 15 residues. Germline V gives CDR1 ENHRY, CDR2 SYGVKD. The CDR3 sequence: CAISESVPGAYEQYF. CDR3 in DNA: TGTGCCATCAGTGAGTCAGTCCCCGGGGCCTACGAGCAGTACTTC.

V and J are TRBV6-5 and TRBJ2-3, with D possibly matching TRBD2 (5 bases). This CDR3 is 15 amino acids long. The germline CDR1 and CDR2 sequences are MNHEY and SVGAGI. Trimming removed 6 bases at V and 1 base at J, with 14 bases between. Here the CDR3 reads CASSPPAGRTDTQYF. The DNA of the CDR3 is TGTGCCAGCAGCCCTCCGGCGGGCCGCACAGATACGCAGTATTTT.